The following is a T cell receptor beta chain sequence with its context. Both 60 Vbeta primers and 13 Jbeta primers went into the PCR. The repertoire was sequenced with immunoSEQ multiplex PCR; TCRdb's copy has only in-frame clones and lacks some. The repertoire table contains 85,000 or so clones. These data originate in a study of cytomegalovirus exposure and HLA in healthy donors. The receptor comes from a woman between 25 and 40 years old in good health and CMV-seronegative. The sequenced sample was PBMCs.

CDR3 protein: CASSQGQATEAFF. The CDR3 DNA sequence: TGCGCCAGCAGCCAGGGACAGGCCACTGAAGCTTTCTTT. The rearrangement joins TRBV4-1 to TRBJ1-1, with 8 bases lining up with TRBD1. Germline V gene data show CDR1 as MGHRA and CDR2 as YSYEKL. The CDR3 runs 13 residues. With V trimmed by 3 bases and J by 4 bases, 1 base remained unmatched.